The present T cell receptor (beta chain) was sequenced within a study of synovial regulatory T cells in juvenile arthritis. Comments on this clone: Antigen: not known.

Method: immunoSEQ multiplex PCR; TCRdb's copy keeps in-frame clones and lacks some. The table lists some 10,000 clones. Patients were aged median approximately 10 years with disease lasting median around seven years. Germline V gives CDR1 ENHRY, CDR2 SYGVKD. This CDR3 spans 14 amino acids. No DNA was logged. Whole-study results and caveats: Synovial Teff and blood CPL repertoires partially overlapped with iaTreg TCR repertoires, which were largely patient-private. TCR diversity was lower in inflammation-associated blood Treg cells than in other blood Treg cells. iaTreg cells shared more CDR3 sequences with synovial Tregs than other blood Tregs did.

This chain joins TRBV10-3 and TRBJ2-5; lacking DNA, the TRBD1 call made by TCRdb goes unchecked. Input material: Treg cells from blood. The subset is: remaining (HLA-DR-negative) circulating blood Treg cells. The TCR comes from a donor aged 2-30 years with juvenile idiopathic arthritis. The CDR3 loop is CAISAGTGKETQYF.